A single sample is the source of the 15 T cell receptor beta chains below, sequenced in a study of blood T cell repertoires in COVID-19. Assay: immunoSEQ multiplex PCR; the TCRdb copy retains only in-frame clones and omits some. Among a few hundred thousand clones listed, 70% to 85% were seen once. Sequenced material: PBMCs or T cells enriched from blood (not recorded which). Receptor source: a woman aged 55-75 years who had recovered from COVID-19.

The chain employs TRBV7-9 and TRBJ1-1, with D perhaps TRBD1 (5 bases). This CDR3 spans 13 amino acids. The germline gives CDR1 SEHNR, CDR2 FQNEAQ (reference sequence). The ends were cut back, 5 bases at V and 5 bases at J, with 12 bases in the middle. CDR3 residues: CASSLQGFTEAFF. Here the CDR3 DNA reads TGTGCCAGCAGCCTTCAGGGATTTACTGAAGCTTTCTTT.

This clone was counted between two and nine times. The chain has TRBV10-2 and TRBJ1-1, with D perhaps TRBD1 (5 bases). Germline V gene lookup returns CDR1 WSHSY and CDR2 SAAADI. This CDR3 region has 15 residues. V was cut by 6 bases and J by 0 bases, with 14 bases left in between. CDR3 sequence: CASRLDILVNTEAFF. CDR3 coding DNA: TGCGCCAGCAGGCTGGACATTTTAGTGAACACTGAAGCTTTCTTT.

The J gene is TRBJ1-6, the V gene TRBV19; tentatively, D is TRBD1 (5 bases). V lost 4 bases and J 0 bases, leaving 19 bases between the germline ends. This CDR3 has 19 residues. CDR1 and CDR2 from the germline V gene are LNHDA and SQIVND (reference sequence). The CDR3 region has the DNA TGTGCCAGTAGTACCGCGGGGCCGAAGATAAGCTCCTATAATTCACCCCTCCACTTT. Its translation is CASSTAGPKISSYNSPLHF.

The CDR3 here is CASSLVAGSEAFF. The CDR3 nucleotides read TGTGCCAGCAGCTTAGTGGCAGGCTCTGAAGCTTTCTTT. The V gene is TRBV11-3, the J gene TRBJ1-1; D gene unclear. This CDR3 spans 13 amino acids. The germline CDR1 and CDR2 sequences are SGHNT and YENEEA. V lost 1 base and J 6 bases, leaving 9 bases between the germline ends.

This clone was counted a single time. CDR3: CASSTRTGSGNTIYF. CDR3 DNA sequence: TGTGCCAGTAGTACGAGGACAGGCTCTGGAAACACCATATATTTT. This chain links TRBV19 with TRBJ1-3; 7 nucleotides agree with TRBD1. Germline CDR1 and CDR2: LNHDA and SQIVND (reference sequence). V dropped 4 bases and J dropped 0; count of bases not matched to a gene: 3. The CDR3 runs 15 residues.

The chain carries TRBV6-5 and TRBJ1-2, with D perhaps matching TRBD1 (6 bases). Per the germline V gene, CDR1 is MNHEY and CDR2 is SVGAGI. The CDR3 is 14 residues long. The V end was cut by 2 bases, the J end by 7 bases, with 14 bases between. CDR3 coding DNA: TGTGCCAGCAGTTACGGGGGCGAGCCCTCTGGCTACACCTTC. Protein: CASSYGGEPSGYTF.

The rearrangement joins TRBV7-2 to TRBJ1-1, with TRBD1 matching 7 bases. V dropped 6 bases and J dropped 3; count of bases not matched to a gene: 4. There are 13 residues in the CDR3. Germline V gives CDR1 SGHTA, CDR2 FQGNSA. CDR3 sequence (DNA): TGTGCCAGCAGACTCGACAGGGACACTGAAGCTTTCTTT. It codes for CASRLDRDTEAFF.

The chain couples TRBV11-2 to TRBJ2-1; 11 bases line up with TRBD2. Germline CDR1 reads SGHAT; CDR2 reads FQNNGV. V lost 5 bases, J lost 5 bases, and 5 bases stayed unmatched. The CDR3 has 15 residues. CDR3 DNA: TGTGCCAGCAGCGCGACTAGCGGGGTCAACAATGAGCAGTTCTTC. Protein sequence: CASSATSGVNNEQFF.

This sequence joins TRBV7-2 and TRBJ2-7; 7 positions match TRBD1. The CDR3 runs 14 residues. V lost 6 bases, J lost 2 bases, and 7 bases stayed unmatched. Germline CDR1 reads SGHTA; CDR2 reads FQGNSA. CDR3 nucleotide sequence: TGTGCCAGCAGGTCGCTGGGACAGACCTACGAGCAGTACTTC. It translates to CASRSLGQTYEQYF.

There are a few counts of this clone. The CDR3 coding sequence is TGTGCCAGCACTTCGGGACAGGGGACCAATGAGCAGTTCTTC. Translation: CASTSGQGTNEQFF. The rearrangement links TRBV7-2 to TRBJ2-1; 10 nucleotides match TRBD1. The germline V gene encodes CDR1 SGHTA and CDR2 FQGNSA. This CDR3 is 14 amino acids long. The V gene end was trimmed by 7 bases and the J gene end by 6 bases; junction bases not matched to a gene: 6. Complete variable domain (other parts from reference TRBV7-2 and TRBJ2-1): GAGVSQSPSNKVTEKGKDVELRCDPISGHTALYWYRQSLGQGLEFLIYFQGNSAPDKSGLPSDRFSAERTGGSVSTLTIQRTQQEDSAVYLCASTSGQGTNEQFFGPGTRLTVL.

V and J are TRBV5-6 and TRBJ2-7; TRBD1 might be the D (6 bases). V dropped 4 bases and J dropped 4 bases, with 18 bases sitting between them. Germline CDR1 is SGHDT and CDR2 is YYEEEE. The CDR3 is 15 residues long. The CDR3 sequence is CASSPPGQWDYEQYF. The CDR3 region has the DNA TGTGCCAGCAGCCCACCGGGACAATGGGATTACGAGCAGTACTTC. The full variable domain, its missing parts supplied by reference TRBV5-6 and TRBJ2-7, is DAGVTQSPTHLIKTRGQQVTLRCSPKSGHDTVSWYQQALGQGPQFIFQYYEEEERQRGNFPDRFSGHQFPNYSSELNVNALLLGDSALYLCASSPPGQWDYEQYFGPGTRLTVT.

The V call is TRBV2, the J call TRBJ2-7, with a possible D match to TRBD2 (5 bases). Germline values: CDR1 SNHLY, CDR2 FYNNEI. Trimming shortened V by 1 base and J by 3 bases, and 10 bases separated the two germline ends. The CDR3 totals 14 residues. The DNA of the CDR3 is TGTGCCAGCAGTGAAGGCGGGCGCAACTACGAGCAGTACTTC. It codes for CASSEGGRNYEQYF.

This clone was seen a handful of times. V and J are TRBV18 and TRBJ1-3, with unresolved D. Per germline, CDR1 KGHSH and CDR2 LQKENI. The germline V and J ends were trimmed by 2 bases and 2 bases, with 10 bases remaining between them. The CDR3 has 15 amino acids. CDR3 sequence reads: CASSPKTAPGNTIYF. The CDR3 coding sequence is TGTGCCAGCTCACCAAAAACTGCCCCTGGAAACACCATATATTTT.

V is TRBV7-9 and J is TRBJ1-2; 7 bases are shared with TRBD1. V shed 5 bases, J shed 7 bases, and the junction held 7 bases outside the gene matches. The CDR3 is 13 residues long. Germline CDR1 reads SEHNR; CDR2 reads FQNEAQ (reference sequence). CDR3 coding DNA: TGTGCCAGCAGCCAGGGACAGTACTCTGGCTACACCTTC. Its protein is CASSQGQYSGYTF. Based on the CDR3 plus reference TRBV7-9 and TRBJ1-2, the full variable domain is DTGVSQNPRHKITKRGQNVTFRCDPISEHNRLYWYRQTLGQGPEFLTYFQNEAQLEKSRLLSDRFSAERPKGSFSTLEIQRTEQGDSAMYLCASSQGQYSGYTFGSGTRLTVV.

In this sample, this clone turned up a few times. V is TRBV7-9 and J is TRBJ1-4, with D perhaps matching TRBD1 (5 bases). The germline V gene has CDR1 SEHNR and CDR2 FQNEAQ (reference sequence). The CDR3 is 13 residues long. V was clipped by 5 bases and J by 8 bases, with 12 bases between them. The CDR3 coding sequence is TGTGCCAGCAGCCCTCAGGGAAGAGAAAAACTGTTTTTT. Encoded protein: CASSPQGREKLFF.